This T cell receptor (beta chain) was documented in a study of blood T cells in healthy people across ages. Each sample had at least 7 million PBMCs isolated. This CDR3 spans 17 amino acids. The V gene's germline CDR1 is MNHEY and CDR2 SMNVEV (reference sequence). V was pared by 2 bases and J by 0 bases, with 16 bases between. The authors ran a second PCR of about 7 to 11 cycles using a sample-barcoded 5' primer and a J-beta primer mix. TCRdb passed the 5' RACE reads through MiXCR, listing each CDR3 protein once. The table lists 780,000 or so distinct CDR3 sequences, roughly three fifths of them singletons.

Material for sequencing was blood. The V gene is TRBV27, the J gene TRBJ1-2; maybe TRBD1 (6 bases). The sequence came from a man aged 35-49 years in good health. In DNA form, the CDR3 reads TGTGCCAGCAGTTTAGAATTCCGGGGGGGGCCTAACTATGGCTACACCTTC. It yields the protein CASSLEFRGGPNYGYTF.